Given below is one T cell receptor (beta chain) in context. Some clones are missing from TCRdb's copy, which holds only in-frame ones; the method was immunoSEQ multiplex PCR. The sample has about 77,000 clones; under 95% are singletons. This entry is derived from a study of T cell changes during pregnancy in multiple sclerosis. V lost 4 bases, J lost 1 base, and 12 bases stayed unmatched. Germline V gene lookup returns CDR1 MGHRA and CDR2 YSYEKL. This CDR3 comprises 19 residues. The TCR originated in a female donor in good health, enrolled as a control in a pregnancy study. The material was peripheral blood, obtained after pregnancy. This chain joins TRBV4-1 and TRBJ2-2; 10 positions agree with TRBD1. The CDR3 loop reads CASSLRGTGETQNTGELFF. DNA for the CDR3: TGCGCCAGCAGCCTACGAGGGACAGGGGAAACTCAGAACACCGGGGAGCTGTTTTTT.